These 5 T cell receptor beta chains originate from one sample sequenced in a study of T cell repertoires in cytomegalovirus infection. TCRdb recomputed calls from the reads with MiXCR, one row per CDR3 protein. The data contain around 300,000 distinct CDR3 sequences, approximately 9.5% of them singletons. Sequencing was carried out using PBMCs. The receptor set was obtained from a human donor in good health (CMV status not recorded). Some clones in this sample may be carry-over from other donors' samples.

This clonotype was seen a handful of times. The CDR3 loop reads CASSLNAQYTEAFF. The DNA for the CDR3 is TGTGCCAGCAGTTTAAACGCGCAGTACACTGAAGCTTTCTTT. The chain carries TRBV28 and TRBJ1-1; D ambiguous. CDR3 size: 14 residues. CDR1 is MDHEN, CDR2 SYDVKM, per germline. V was trimmed by 2 bases and J by 3 bases, leaving 10 bases between them.

This clonotype was seen at least ten times. Written as DNA, the CDR3 is TGTGCCAGCAGTGAAGGTTTAGGGAATTCACCCCTCCACTTT. This encodes CASSEGLGNSPLHF. The rearrangement uses TRBV6-1 and TRBJ1-6; D is unresolved. The CDR3 totals 14 residues. Germline V gene lookup returns CDR1 MNHNS and CDR2 SASEGT. Trimming pared 1 base from V and 7 bases from J, leaving 8 bases between.

The chain couples TRBV6-2 or TRBV6-3 to TRBJ2-2; no reliable D call. The V gene's germline CDR1 is MNHEY and CDR2 SVGEGT. There are 14 residues in the CDR3. V shed 4 bases and J shed 9 bases, with 15 bases lying between them. CDR3 amino acids: CASSLARPHRELFF. CDR3 sequence (DNA): TGTGCCAGCAGTTTGGCCCGCCCTCACCGGGAGCTGTTTTTT.

This clonotype turned up a few times. The gene calls are TRBV7-3 and TRBJ2-7; perhaps TRBD2 as D (5 bases). Trimming left V 0 bases short and J 4 bases short, with 13 bases between. This CDR3 spans 15 amino acids. Germline V gene lookup returns CDR1 SGHTA and CDR2 FQGTGA. The CDR3 reads CASSLTRAPGYEQYF. The CDR3 DNA follows: TGTGCCAGCAGCTTAACCCGGGCTCCGGGATACGAGCAGTACTTC.

The V and J genes are TRBV12-5 and TRBJ2-7; TRBD1 agrees at 7 bases. From germline, CDR1 is LGHNT and CDR2 FRNRAP. The CDR3 is made up of 14 amino acids. V shed 1 base, J shed 2 bases, and the junction held 2 bases outside the gene matches. CDR3 amino acids: CASGLGDSPYEQYF. CDR3 nucleotides: TGTGCTAGTGGTTTGGGGGACAGCCCCTACGAGCAGTACTTC. The whole variable domain, remainder taken from reference TRBV12-5 and TRBJ2-7, is DARVTQTPRHKVTEMGQEVTMRCQPILGHNTVFWYRQTMMQGLELLAYFRNRAPLDDSGMPKDRFSAEMPDATLATLKIQPSEPRDSAVYFCASGLGDSPYEQYFGPGTRLTVT.